The source of this T cell receptor beta chain is a study of shared clonotypes between healthy human individuals. Recent acute infections and vaccinations were absent in the healthy HIV-negative adult donors. The germline V gene has CDR1 SGHRS and CDR2 YFSETQ. The J segment lost 2 bases and the V segment lost 3 bases, leaving 6 bases of the junction unmatched. The CDR3 is made up of 15 amino acids. Sequenced by immunoSEQ multiplex PCR; TCRdb stores in-frame clones only, minus some. The table lists 75,000 to 100,000 clones, over 40% of them singletons. The V gene is TRBV5-1, the J gene TRBJ2-7; 9 bases agree with TRBD2. This TCR was recovered from a woman aged 35 to 49 in good health. Some clones in this sample may be carry-over from other donors' samples. Sequencing was carried out using PBMCs. The CDR3 loop reads CASSSNSGGAYEQYF. CDR3 bases: TGCGCCAGCAGCTCCAATAGCGGGGGAGCCTACGAGCAGTACTTC.